This T cell receptor beta chain was profiled in a study of response to subunit inactivated influenza vaccine. TCRdb redid the calling of the RT-PCR reads with MiXCR, one entry per CDR3 protein. Among 500,000 to 550,000 distinct CDR3 sequences listed, approximately 7.2% were seen once. CDR3 length equals 13 residues. CDR1 and CDR2 (germline): WNHNN, SYGVQD (reference sequence). The junction had 1 base not matched to a gene; V was cut back by 5 bases and J by 5 bases. Study-wide results and limits: A suggestion made by the authors is that each seasonal influenza vaccination recruits few new T cells.

A remark on this clonotype: Its specificity is unknown.

The sample in question was PBMCs from blood, obtained about 24 months after vaccination. The genes are TRBV10-1 and TRBJ1-5, with 9 bases lining up with TRBD1. This TCR came from a man aged 50 to 75 who received an inactivated influenza vaccine. The CDR3 region has the DNA TGCGCCAGCAGTAGGACAGGGGATCAGCCCCAGCATTTT. Protein sequence: CASSRTGDQPQHF.